This entry describes one TCR beta chain. The data belong to a study of blood T cell repertoires in COVID-19. CDR3 size: 16 residues. The germline gives CDR1 SGDLS, CDR2 YYNGEE. Unmatched junction bases numbered 8, after V lost 0 bases and J lost 9 bases. The assay was immunoSEQ multiplex PCR, and TCRdb's table has in-frame clones only and misses some. The sample has 60,000 or so clones; about 91% are singletons. The sequenced sample consisted of peripheral blood. The TCR comes from a woman aged 55-69 years with active COVID-19. This chain joins TRBV9 and TRBJ2-1; the match to TRBD2 covers 11 bases. As DNA, the CDR3 is TGTGCCAGCAGCGTAGTAGGGACTAGCGGACCCCTTGAGCAGTTCTTC. It specifies CASSVVGTSGPLEQFF.